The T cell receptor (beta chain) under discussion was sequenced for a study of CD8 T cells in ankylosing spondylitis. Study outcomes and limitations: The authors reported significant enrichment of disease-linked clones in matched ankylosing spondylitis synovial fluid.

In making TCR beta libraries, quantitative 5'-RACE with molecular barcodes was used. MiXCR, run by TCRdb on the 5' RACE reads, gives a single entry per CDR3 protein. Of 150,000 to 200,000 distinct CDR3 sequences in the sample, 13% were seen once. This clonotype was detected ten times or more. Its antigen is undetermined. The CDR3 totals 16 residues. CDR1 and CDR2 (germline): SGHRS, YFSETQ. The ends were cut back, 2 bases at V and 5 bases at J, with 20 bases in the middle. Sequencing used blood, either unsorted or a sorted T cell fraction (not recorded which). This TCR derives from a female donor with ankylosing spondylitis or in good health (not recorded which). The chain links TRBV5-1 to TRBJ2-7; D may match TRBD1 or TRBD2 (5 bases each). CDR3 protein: CASSFEWGTAANEQYF. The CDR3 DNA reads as TGCGCCAGCAGCTTTGAGTGGGGGACCGCGGCCAACGAGCAGTACTTC.